The 8 T cell receptor beta chains below come from one sample, sequenced in a study of human T cells and chemical hapten exposure. TCRdb called the RACE reads again in MiXCR, with one record for every CDR3 protein. The repertoire holds around 250,000 distinct CDR3 sequences, with about 9.4% as singletons. Time point here: pre-sensitization, week 0. Treatment noted: therapeutic diphenylcyclopropenone sensitization with weekly scalp DPC. The sample here was whole blood, taken in connection with sensitization to the hapten diphenylcyclopropenone (DPC). The origin of the receptors is a middle-aged woman with alopecia areata. Some clones in this sample may be carry-over from other donors' samples.

The rearrangement links TRBV27 to TRBJ2-3; 10 nucleotides align to TRBD1. With V trimmed by 10 bases and J by 3 bases, 13 bases remained unmatched. Germline loops: CDR1 MNHEY, CDR2 SMNVEV (reference sequence). CDR3 length equals 16 residues. The CDR3 coding sequence is TGTGCCACCTCACCAACGACAGGGGGCTATACAGATACGCAGTATTTT. Its protein product is CATSPTTGGYTDTQYF.

V gene TRBV6-1 combines with J gene TRBJ1-1; the match to TRBD1 covers 8 bases. V dropped 10 bases and J dropped 8; count of bases not matched to a gene: 9. Per germline, CDR1 MNHNS and CDR2 SASEGT. The CDR3 sequence is 12 residues long. The CDR3 coding sequence is TGTGCCACCCATCCTTACAGGGGGGAAGCTTTCTTT. Translating gives CATHPYRGEAFF.

The sample holds a few counts of this clonotype. This chain uses TRBV4-2 with TRBJ1-4, with 9 bases that match TRBD1. The V gene end was trimmed by 4 bases and the J gene end by 8 bases; junction bases not matched to a gene: 11. Germline V CDR1 and CDR2: LGHNA, YNFKEQ. The CDR3 contains 16 residues. This chain's CDR3 is CASSPGAGTGTEKLFF. The CDR3 bases are TGTGCCAGCAGCCCAGGGGCCGGGACAGGGACGGAAAAACTGTTTTTT.

There are a few counts of this clonotype. The chain is built from TRBV28 and TRBJ2-1; 8 bases fit TRBD2. The germline V gene has CDR1 MDHEN and CDR2 SYDVKM. The CDR3 loop spans 16 amino acids. V shed 2 bases and J 4 bases; nucleotides not matched to a gene: 7. The CDR3 protein is CASSLGSSGGYNEQFF. The CDR3 coding sequence is TGTGCCAGCAGTTTAGGATCTTCGGGAGGGTACAATGAGCAGTTCTTC. Drawing the rest from reference TRBV28 and TRBJ2-1, the complete variable domain is DVKVTQSSRYLVKRTGEKVFLECVQDMDHENMFWYRQDPGLGLRLIYFSYDVKMKEKGDIPEGYSVSREKKERFSLILESASTNQTSMYLCASSLGSSGGYNEQFFGPGTRLTVL.

The V call is TRBV7-2, the J call TRBJ1-1, with D unclear. The CDR3 is made up of 16 amino acids. Trimming removed 1 base at V and 1 base at J, with 13 bases between. Germline loops: CDR1 SGHTA, CDR2 FQGNSA. The CDR3 sequence: CASSLGLWEGNTEAFF. In nucleotides, the CDR3 is TGTGCCAGCAGCTTAGGCTTGTGGGAGGGGAACACTGAAGCTTTCTTT. The full variable domain, in which reference TRBV7-2 and TRBJ1-1 provide the parts outside the CDR3, is GAGVSQSPSNKVTEKGKDVELRCDPISGHTALYWYRQSLGQGLEFLIYFQGNSAPDKSGLPSDRFSAERTGGSVSTLTIQRTQQEDSAVYLCASSLGLWEGNTEAFFGQGTRLTVV.

The rearrangement links TRBV5-5 to TRBJ2-7, with D perhaps given as TRBD1 or TRBD2 (5 bases each). The V end lost 0 bases, the J end lost 2 bases, and 12 bases lay between the germline ends. The CDR3 has 15 amino acids. Looked up from germline, CDR1 is SGHKS and CDR2 is YYEKEE (reference sequence). The chain's CDR3 is CASSLGGVSTYEQYF. The CDR3 nucleotides read TGTGCCAGCAGCTTGGGAGGGGTCTCCACCTACGAGCAGTACTTC.

This clonotype was seen a few times. The chain is built from TRBV4-2 and TRBJ2-5, with a weak D call TRBD2 (5 bases). The germline CDR1 and CDR2 sequences are LGHNA and YNFKEQ. There are 14 residues in the CDR3. V was trimmed by 1 base and J by 3 bases, leaving 9 bases between them. The CDR3 nucleotides are TGTGCCAGCAGCCAAGGAGGAGCGGAAGAGACCCAGTACTTC. This codes for CASSQGGAEETQYF.

The chain links TRBV5-5 to TRBJ2-7; D possibly corresponds to TRBD2 (5 bases). Germline CDR1 and CDR2: SGHKS and YYEKEE (reference sequence). The ends were cut back, 4 bases at V and 2 bases at J, with 10 bases in the middle. This CDR3 spans 13 amino acids. The CDR3 bases are TGTGCCAGCAGCCGCTCCGGGGCCTACGAGCAGTACTTC. Translation: CASSRSGAYEQYF.